The entry that follows covers one T cell receptor beta chain sequence. Its cognate antigen is unknown. The CDR3 extends over 17 amino acids. V was pared by 1 base and J by 0 bases, with 3 bases of the junction left unmatched. Germline CDR1 is MGHRA and CDR2 is YSYEKL. This entry is derived from a study of blood T cells in healthy people across ages. Notes on the study in general: Expanded clonotype shifts may have been confounded, as the donors had an unknown CMV status.

The use of a sample-barcoded 5' primer and a J-beta primer mix characterized a second PCR of roughly 7 to 11 cycles. Sequencing of every sample gave 3 million or more CDR3-containing paired-end reads. TCRdb fed the 5' RACE reads into MiXCR, producing one record per CDR3 protein. This repertoire shows 1.5 million to 2 million distinct CDR3 sequences, roughly 32% found once; its top ten account for about 11%. The study isolated at least 6 million PBMCs from each sample. The chain links TRBV4-1 to TRBJ1-5, with 10 bases aligning to TRBD1. Sequenced material: blood. The receptor comes from a woman under 40 in good health. This chain's CDR3 is CASSQAGTGDSNQPQHF. The DNA for the CDR3 is TGCGCCAGCAGCCAAGCTGGGACAGGGGATAGCAATCAGCCCCAGCATTTT.